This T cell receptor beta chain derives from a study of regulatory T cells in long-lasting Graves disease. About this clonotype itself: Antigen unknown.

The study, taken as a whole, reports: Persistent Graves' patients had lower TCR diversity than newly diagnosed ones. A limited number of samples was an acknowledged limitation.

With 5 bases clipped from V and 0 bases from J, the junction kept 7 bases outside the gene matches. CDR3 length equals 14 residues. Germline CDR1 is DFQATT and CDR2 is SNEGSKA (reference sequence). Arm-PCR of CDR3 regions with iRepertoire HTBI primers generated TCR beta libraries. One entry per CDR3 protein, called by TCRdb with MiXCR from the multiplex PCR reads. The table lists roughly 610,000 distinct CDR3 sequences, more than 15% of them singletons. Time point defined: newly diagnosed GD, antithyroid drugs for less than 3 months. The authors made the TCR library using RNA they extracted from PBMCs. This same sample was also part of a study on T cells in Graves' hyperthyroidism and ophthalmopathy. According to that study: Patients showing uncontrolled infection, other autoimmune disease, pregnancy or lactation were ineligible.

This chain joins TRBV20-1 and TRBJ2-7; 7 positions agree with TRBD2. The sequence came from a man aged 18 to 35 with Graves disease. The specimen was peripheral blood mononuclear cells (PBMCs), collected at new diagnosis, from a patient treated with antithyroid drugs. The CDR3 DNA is TGCAGTGCTTGGGCTAGCGGAAGCTCCTACGAGCAGTACTTC. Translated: CSAWASGSSYEQYF.